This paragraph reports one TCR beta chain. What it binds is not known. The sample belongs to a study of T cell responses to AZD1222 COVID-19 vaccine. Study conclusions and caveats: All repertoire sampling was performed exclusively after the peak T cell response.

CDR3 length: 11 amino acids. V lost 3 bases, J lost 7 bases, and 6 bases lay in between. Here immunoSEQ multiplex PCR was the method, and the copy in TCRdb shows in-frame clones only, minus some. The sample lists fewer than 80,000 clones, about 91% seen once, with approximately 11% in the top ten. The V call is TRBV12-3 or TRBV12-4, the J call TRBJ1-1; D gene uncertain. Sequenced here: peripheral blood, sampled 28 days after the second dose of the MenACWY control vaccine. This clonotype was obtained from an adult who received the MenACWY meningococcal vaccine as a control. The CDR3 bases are TGTGCCAGCAGTTTTGGCAGTGAAGCTTTCTTT. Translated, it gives CASSFGSEAFF.